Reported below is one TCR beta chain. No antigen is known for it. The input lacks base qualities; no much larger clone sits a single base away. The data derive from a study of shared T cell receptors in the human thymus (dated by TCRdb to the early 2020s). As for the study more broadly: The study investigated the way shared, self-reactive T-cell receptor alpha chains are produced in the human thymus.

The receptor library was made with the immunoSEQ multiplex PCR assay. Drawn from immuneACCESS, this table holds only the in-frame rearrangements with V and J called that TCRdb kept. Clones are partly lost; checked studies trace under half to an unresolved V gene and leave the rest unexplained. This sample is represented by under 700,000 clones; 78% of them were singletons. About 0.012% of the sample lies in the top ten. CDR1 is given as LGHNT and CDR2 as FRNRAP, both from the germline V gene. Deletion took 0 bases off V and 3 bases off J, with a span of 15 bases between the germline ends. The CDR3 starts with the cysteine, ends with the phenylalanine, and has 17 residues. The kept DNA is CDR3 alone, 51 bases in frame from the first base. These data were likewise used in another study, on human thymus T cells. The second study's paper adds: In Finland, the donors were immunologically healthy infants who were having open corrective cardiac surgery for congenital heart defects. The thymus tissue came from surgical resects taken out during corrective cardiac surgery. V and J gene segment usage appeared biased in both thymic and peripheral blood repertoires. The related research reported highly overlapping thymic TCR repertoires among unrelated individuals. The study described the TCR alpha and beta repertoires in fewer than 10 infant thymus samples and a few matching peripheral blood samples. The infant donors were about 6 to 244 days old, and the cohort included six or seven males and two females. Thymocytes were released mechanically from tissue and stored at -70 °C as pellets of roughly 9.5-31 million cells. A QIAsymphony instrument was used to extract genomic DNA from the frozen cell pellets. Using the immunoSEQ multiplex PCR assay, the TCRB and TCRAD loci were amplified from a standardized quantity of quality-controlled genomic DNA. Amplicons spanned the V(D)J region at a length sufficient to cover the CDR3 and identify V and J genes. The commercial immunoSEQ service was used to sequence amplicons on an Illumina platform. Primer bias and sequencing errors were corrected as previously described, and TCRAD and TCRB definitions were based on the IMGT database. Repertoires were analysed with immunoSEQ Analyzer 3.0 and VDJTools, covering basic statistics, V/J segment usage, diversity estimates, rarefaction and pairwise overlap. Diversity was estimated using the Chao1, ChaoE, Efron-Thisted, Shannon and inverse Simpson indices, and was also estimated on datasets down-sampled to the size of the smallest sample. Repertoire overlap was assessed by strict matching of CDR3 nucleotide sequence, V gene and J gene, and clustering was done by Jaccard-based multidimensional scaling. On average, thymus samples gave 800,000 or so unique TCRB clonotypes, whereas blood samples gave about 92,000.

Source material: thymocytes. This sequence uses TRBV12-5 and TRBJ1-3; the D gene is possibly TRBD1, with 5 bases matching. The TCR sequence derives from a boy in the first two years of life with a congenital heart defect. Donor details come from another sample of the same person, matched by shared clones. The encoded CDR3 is CASGLVRPGLGGNTIYF. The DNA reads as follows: TGTGCTAGTGGTTTGGTACGCCCAGGGCTTGGTGGAAACACCATATATTTT.